The source of this T cell receptor beta chain is a study of human T cells and chemical hapten exposure. Looking at the study overall: Alopecia areata, totalis and universalis patients, mostly female, were included.

This clonotype was counted a few times. What it binds is not known. Via MiXCR, TCRdb re-called the RACE reads, giving one row per CDR3 protein. The table lists 110,000 to 150,000 distinct CDR3 sequences, about 11% of them singletons. Trimming cost V 4 bases and J 0 bases, with 10 bases left between them. This CDR3 contains 14 residues. Germline V lookup: CDR1 SQVTM, CDR2 ANQGSEA. Regarding time point: patch test 2, 6 weeks after DPC sensitization. Treatment here: therapeutic diphenylcyclopropenone sensitization with weekly scalp DPC. Samples of blood were obtained prior to the application of each patch test. Donation of samples came from alopecia patients who were 18 to 70 years old and suitable for DPC. Study results and caveats: Relative to control repertoires, expanded TCRs gave rise to significantly more large CDR3 similarity clusters.

This clonotype was sampled from a woman between 45 and 60 years old with alopecia areata. Some clones in this sample may be carry-over from other donors' samples. The chain is built from TRBV29-1 and TRBJ2-1; D is unclear. The sequencing here drew on whole blood, taken in connection with sensitization to the hapten diphenylcyclopropenone (DPC). CDR3 in DNA: TGCAGCGTTGTGTGGGTGAGCTCCTACAATGAGCAGTTCTTC. Amino acids: CSVVWVSSYNEQFF.